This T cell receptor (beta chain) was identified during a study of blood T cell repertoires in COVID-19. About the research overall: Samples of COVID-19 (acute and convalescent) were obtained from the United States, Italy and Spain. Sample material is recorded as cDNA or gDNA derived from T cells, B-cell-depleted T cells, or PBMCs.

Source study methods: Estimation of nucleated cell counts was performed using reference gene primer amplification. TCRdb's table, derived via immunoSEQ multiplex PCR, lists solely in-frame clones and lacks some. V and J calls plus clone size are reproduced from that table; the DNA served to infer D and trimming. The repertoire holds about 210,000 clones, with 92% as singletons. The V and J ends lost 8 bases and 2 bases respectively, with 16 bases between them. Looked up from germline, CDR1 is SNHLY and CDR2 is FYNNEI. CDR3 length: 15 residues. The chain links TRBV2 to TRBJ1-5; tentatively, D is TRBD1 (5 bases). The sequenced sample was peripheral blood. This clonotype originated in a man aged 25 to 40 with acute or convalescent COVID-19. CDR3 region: CASVAGDWGNQPQHF. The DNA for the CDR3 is TGTGCCAGCGTAGCGGGGGACTGGGGCAATCAGCCCCAGCATTTT.